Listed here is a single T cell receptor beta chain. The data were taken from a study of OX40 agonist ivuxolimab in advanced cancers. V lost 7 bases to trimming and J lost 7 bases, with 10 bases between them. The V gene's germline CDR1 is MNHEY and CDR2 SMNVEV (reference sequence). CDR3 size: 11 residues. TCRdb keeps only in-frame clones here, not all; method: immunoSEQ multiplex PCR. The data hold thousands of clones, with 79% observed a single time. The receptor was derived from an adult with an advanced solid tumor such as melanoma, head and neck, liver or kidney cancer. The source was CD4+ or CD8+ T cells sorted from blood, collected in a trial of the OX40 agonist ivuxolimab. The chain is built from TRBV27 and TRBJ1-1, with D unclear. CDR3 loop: CASIHELEAFF. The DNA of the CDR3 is TGTGCCAGCATCCACGAGCTTGAAGCTTTCTTT.